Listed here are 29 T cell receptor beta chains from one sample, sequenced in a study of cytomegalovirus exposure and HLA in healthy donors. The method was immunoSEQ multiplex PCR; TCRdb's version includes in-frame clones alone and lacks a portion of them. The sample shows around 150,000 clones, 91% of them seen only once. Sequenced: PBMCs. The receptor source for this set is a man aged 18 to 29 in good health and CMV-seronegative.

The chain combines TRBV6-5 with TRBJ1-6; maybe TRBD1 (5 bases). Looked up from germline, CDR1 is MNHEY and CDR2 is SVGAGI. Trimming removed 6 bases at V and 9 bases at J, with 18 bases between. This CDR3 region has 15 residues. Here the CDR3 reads CASRQIQGSGSPLHF. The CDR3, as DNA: TGTGCCAGCAGACAAATCCAGGGAAGTGGTTCACCCCTCCACTTT.

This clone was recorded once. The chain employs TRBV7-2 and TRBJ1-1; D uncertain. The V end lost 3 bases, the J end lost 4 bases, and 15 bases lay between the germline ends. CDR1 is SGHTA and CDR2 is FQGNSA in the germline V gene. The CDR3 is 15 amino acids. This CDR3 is CASSFSVQEGTEAFF. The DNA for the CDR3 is TGTGCCAGCAGCTTTAGTGTCCAGGAAGGCACTGAAGCTTTCTTT.

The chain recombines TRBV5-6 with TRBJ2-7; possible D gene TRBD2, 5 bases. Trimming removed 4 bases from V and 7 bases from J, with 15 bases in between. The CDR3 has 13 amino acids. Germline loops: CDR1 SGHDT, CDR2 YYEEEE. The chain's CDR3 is CASSLRSGKEQYF. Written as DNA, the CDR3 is TGTGCCAGCAGCCTGCGCAGCGGTAAGGAGCAGTACTTC.

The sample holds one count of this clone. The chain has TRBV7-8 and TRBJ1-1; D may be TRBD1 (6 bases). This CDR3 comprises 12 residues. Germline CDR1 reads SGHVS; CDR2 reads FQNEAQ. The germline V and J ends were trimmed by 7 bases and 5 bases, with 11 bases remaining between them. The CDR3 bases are TGTGCCAGCACCCCCACAGGGACTGAAGCTTTCTTT. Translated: CASTPTGTEAFF.

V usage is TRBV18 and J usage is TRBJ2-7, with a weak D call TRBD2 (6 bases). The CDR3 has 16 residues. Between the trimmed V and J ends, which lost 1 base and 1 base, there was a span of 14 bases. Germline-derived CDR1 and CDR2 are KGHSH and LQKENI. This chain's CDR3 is CASSPLWDCLSYEQYV. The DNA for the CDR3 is TGTGCCAGCTCACCACTTTGGGACTGTTTATCCTACGAGCAGTACGTC.

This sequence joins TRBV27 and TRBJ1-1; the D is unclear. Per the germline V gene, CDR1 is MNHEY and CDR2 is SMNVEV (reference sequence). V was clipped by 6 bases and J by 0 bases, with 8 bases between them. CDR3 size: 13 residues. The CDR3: CASSPQVNTEAFF. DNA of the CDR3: TGTGCCAGCAGCCCCCAGGTGAACACTGAAGCTTTCTTT.

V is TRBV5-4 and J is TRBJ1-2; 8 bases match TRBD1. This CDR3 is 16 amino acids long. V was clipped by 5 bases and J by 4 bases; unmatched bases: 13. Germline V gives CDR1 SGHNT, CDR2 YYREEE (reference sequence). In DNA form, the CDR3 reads TGTGCCAGCAGTCCTGGGGGGACAGGTGCGAGCTATGGCTACACCTTC. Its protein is CASSPGGTGASYGYTF.

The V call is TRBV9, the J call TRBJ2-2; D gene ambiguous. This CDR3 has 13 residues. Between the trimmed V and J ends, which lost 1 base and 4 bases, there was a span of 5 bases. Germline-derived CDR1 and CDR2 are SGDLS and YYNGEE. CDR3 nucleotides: TGTGCCAGCAGCGTACAGGTCACCGGGGAGCTGTTTTTT. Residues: CASSVQVTGELFF.

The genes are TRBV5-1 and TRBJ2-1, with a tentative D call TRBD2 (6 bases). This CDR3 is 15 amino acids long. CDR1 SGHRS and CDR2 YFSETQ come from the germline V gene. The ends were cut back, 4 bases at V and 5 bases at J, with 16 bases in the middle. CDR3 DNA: TGCGCCAGCAGCAACCGGGACTCCGGAAACAATGAGCAGTTCTTC. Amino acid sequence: CASSNRDSGNNEQFF.

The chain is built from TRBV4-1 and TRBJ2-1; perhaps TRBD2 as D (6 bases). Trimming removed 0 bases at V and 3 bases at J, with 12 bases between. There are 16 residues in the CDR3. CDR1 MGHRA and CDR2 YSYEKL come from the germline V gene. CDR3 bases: TGCGCCAGCAGCCAAGATGCAGGGACTGACTACAATGAGCAGTTCTTC. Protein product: CASSQDAGTDYNEQFF.

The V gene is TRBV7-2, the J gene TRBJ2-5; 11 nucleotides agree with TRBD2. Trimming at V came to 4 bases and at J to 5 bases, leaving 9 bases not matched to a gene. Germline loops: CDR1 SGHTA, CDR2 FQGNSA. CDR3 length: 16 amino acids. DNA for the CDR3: TGTGCCAGCAGCTCCCTAGCGGGAGGTGGGGGGGAGACCCAGTACTTC. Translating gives CASSSLAGGGGETQYF.

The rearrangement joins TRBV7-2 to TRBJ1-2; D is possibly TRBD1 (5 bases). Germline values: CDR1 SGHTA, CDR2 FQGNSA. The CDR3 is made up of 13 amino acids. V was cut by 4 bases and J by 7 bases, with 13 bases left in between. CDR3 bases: TGTGCCAGCAGCTATGGCGGGGGTGTTGGCTACACCTTC. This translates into CASSYGGGVGYTF.

CDR3 DNA: TGTGCCAGCAGTGAACCCCCCTATCAGACAGTAGACTCCTACAATGAGCAGTTCTTC. Protein: CASSEPPYQTVDSYNEQFF. V gene TRBV6-1 combines with J gene TRBJ2-1; tentatively, D is TRBD1 (5 bases). V shed 2 bases and J shed 0 bases, with 20 bases lying between them. CDR1 and CDR2 from the germline V gene are MNHNS and SASEGT. The CDR3 totals 19 residues.

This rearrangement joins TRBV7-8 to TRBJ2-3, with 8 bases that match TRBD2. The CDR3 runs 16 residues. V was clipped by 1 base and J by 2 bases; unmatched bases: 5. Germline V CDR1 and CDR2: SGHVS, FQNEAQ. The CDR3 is CASSLVRAGATDTQYF. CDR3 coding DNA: TGTGCCAGCAGCTTAGTTCGAGCGGGGGCCACAGATACGCAGTATTTT.

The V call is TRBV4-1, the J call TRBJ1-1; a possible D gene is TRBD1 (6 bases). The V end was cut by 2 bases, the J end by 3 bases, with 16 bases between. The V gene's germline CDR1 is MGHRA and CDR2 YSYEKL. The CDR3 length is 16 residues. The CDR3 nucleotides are TGCGCCAGCAGCCAATTAACAGGGAATTTGTACACTGAAGCTTTCTTT. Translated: CASSQLTGNLYTEAFF.

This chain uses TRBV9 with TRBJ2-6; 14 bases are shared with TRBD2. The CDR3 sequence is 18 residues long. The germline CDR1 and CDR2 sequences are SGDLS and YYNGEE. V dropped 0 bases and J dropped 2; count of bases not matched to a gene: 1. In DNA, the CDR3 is TGTGCCAGCAGCGTAGGACTAGCGGGAGGGACTGGGGCCAACGTCCTGACTTTC. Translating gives CASSVGLAGGTGANVLTF.

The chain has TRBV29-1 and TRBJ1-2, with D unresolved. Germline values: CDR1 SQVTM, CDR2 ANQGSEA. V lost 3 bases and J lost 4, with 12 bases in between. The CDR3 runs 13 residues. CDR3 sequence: CSVDGGSGYGYTF. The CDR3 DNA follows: TGCAGCGTTGACGGAGGGTCGGGCTATGGCTACACCTTC. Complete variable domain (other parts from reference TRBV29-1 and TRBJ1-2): SAVISQKPSRDICQRGTSLTIQCQVDSQVTMMFWYRQQPGQSLTLIATANQGSEATYESGFVIDKFPISRPNLTFSTLTVSNMSPEDSSIYLCSVDGGSGYGYTFGSGTRLTVV.

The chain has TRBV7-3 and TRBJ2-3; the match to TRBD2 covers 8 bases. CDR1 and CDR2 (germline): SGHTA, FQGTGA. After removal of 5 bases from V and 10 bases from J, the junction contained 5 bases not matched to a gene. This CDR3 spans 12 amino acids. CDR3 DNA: TGTGCCAGCAGCGCACGGGGGGGCGCGCAGTATTTT. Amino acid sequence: CASSARGGAQYF.

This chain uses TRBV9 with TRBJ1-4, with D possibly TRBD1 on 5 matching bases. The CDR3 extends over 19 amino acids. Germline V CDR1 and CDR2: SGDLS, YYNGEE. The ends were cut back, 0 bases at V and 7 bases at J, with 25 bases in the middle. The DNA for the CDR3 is TGTGCCAGCAGCGTAGGATCGGGAGGGACGGTCGATATGGGTGAAAAACTGTTTTTT. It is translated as CASSVGSGGTVDMGEKLFF.

DNA for the CDR3: TGTGCCAGCAGCTTAGGGTTAGGACAGCCCATAGCCAAAAACATTCAGTACTTC. The encoded protein is CASSLGLGQPIAKNIQYF. This chain uses TRBV7-2 with TRBJ2-4, with D possibly being TRBD1 (6 bases). The CDR3 sequence is 18 residues long. Germline CDR1 reads SGHTA; CDR2 reads FQGNSA. V dropped 1 base and J dropped 0 bases, with 16 bases sitting between them.

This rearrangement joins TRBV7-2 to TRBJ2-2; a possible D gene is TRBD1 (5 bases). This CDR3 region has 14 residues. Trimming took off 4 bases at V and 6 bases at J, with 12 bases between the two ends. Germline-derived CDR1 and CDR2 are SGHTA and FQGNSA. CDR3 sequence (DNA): TGTGCCAGCAGCTCGCAGGGAAGTGCCGGGGAGCTGTTTTTT. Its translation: CASSSQGSAGELFF.

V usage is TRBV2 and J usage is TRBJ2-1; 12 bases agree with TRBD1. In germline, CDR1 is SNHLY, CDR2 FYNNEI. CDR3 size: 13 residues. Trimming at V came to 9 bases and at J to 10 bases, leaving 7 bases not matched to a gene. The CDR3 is CASGGQGANEQFF. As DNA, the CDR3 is TGTGCCAGTGGGGGACAGGGGGCAAACGAGCAGTTCTTC.

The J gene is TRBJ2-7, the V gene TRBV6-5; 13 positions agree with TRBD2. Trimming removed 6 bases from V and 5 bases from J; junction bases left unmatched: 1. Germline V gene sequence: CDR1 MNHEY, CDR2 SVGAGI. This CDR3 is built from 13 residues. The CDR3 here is CASRGLAGNEQYV. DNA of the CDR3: TGTGCCAGCAGGGGACTAGCGGGAAACGAGCAGTACGTC.

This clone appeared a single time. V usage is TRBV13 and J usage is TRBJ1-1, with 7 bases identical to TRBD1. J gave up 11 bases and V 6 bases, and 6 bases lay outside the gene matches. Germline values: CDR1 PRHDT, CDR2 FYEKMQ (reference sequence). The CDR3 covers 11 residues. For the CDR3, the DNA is TGTGCCAGCAGACGAACAGGGGAGGCTTTCTTT. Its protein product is CASRRTGEAFF.

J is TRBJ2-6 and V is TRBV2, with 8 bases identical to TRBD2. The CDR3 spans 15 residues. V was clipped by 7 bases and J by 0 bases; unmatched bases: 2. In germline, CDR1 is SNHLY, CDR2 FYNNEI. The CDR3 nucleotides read TGTGCCAGCACGGGGGGGTTCTCTGGGGCCAACGTCCTGACTTTC. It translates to CASTGGFSGANVLTF.

CDR3 nucleotides: TGTGCCAGCCGGGCCGGGACAGCTCTATATGGCTACACCTTC. Translating it yields CASRAGTALYGYTF. V and J are TRBV18 and TRBJ1-2; 7 bases fit TRBD1. J lost 5 bases, V lost 8 bases, and 11 bases had no gene match. Germline CDR1 reads KGHSH; CDR2 reads LQKENI. CDR3 length: 14 amino acids.

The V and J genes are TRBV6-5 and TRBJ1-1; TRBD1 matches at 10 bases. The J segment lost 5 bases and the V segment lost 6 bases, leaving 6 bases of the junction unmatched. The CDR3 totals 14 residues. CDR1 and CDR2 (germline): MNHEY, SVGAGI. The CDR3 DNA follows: TGTGCCAGCAGCGGACAGGGGGATGGTACTGAAGCTTTCTTT. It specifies CASSGQGDGTEAFF.

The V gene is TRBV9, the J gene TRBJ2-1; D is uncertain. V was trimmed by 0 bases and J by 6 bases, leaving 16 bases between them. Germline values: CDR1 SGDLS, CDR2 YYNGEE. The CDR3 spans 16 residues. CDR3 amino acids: CASSVDRRFAGNEQFF. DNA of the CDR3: TGTGCCAGCAGCGTAGATCGTCGGTTTGCAGGCAATGAGCAGTTCTTC.

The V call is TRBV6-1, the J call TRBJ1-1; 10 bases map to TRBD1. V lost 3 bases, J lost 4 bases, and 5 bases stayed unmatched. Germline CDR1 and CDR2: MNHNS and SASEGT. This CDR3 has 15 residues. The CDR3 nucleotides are TGTGCCAGCAGTGAGTCCAGGACAGGGGGCACTGAAGCTTTCTTT. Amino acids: CASSESRTGGTEAFF.